Given below is one T cell receptor (beta chain) in context. As yet, its antigen is unknown. Germline CDR1 reads SNHLY; CDR2 reads FYNNEI. This CDR3 has 12 residues. V lost 3 bases and J lost 4, with 7 bases in between. Both 60 Vbeta primers and 13 Jbeta primers went into the PCR. Some clones are missing from TCRdb's copy, which holds only in-frame ones; the method was immunoSEQ multiplex PCR. The data show 95,000 to 100,000 clones, 76% seen once. The data originate from a study of cytomegalovirus exposure and HLA in healthy donors. The study's findings and limits: Among the most significant clusters, several appeared linked to common viral pathogens in a later analysis.

The sequence derives from a middle-aged man in good health and CMV-seronegative. Sequencing was carried out using PBMCs. This chain links TRBV2 with TRBJ2-7, with D unclear. The CDR3 nucleotides read TGTGCCAGCAGTGACAGGCTTTACGAGCAGTACGTC. Amino acid sequence: CASSDRLYEQYV.